This entry lists 27 T cell receptor beta chains sequenced from one sample in a study of regulatory T cells in long-lasting Graves disease (dated by TCRdb to 2020 to 2022). Taken with the paper, the label for time point translates to: newly diagnosed GD, antithyroid drugs for less than 3 months. For both TCR sequencing and RNA sequencing, RNA was extracted from PBMCs using TRIzol. Library preparation used multiplex PCR. The sequencer listed for this sample is Illumina HiSeq 4000. To build TCR beta libraries, CDR3 regions were amplified by Arm-PCR using iRepertoire HTBI primers. TCRdb cleaned the public reads at Q25 with fastp, built clones with MiXCR and kept in-frame beta chains. Each entry merges the rows of one CDR3 protein and shows their most common DNA and genes. This sample lists about 560,000 distinct CDR3 sequences; around 16% were detected once. The ten biggest clones cover about 12% of the sample.

A further study also used this sample, focusing on T cells in Graves' hyperthyroidism and ophthalmopathy.

This material consisted of peripheral blood mononuclear cells (PBMCs), taken at new diagnosis, from a patient treated with antithyroid drugs. These receptors were collected from a man between 18 and 29 years old with Graves disease. Donor details come from another sample of the same person, matched by shared clones.

This clonotype occurred many times. V and J are TRBV18 and TRBJ2-1; D not resolved. Germline V gene sequence: CDR1 KGHSH, CDR2 LQKENI. This CDR3 spans 12 amino acids. V was pared by 3 bases and J by 8 bases, with 8 bases between. The CDR3 DNA reads as TGTGCCAGCTCACCTGAACTTGATGAGCAGTTCTTC. It specifies CASSPELDEQFF.

V gene TRBV5-1 combines with J gene TRBJ2-5; D might be TRBD1 (6 bases). Trimming cost V 0 bases and J 3 bases, with 9 bases left between them. The CDR3 runs 14 residues. The V gene's germline CDR1 is SGHRS and CDR2 YFSETQ. CDR3 coding DNA: TGCGCCAGCAGCTTGGCCCCAGGGGAAGAGACCCAGTACTTC. It codes for CASSLAPGEETQYF.

This clonotype was found a few times. The chain is built from TRBV30 and TRBJ1-5; the D gene is possibly TRBD1 (6 bases). The V and J ends lost 0 bases and 16 bases respectively, with 19 bases between them. CDR1 and CDR2 (germline): GTSNPN, SVGIG (reference sequence). CDR3 length: 13 residues. CDR3 bases: TGTGCCTGGAGTGTACAAGGTGGTACAGGGAAACATTTT. Translation: CAWSVQGGTGKHF.

The chain employs TRBV18 and TRBJ2-7, with D perhaps assigned TRBD1 or TRBD2 (5 bases each). V dropped 0 bases and J dropped 3 bases, with 12 bases sitting between them. CDR1 KGHSH and CDR2 LQKENI come from the germline V gene. There are 15 residues in the CDR3. The CDR3 nucleotides read TGTGCCAGCTCACCACCGATACAGGCGGGCTACGAGCAGTACTTC. Translated: CASSPPIQAGYEQYF. Together with reference TRBV18 and TRBJ2-7, the CDR3 gives the full variable domain: NAGVMQNPRHLVRRRGQEARLRCSPMKGHSHVYWYRQLPEEGLKFMVYLQKENIIDESGMPKERFSAEFPKEGPSILRIQQVVRGDSAAYFCASSPPIQAGYEQYFGPGTRLTVT.

This clonotype was counted many times. The V call is TRBV28, the J call TRBJ1-2; 8 bases are shared with TRBD1. CDR1 is MDHEN, CDR2 SYDVKM, per germline. The length of the CDR3 is 15 residues. Trimming took 4 bases from V and 1 from J; bases not matched to a gene: 5. In DNA form, the CDR3 reads TGTGCCAGCAGTTCGCGACAGGGGATTAACTATGGCTACACCTTC. Translation: CASSSRQGINYGYTF.

This clonotype was found a few times. The rearrangement uses TRBV6-1 and TRBJ1-4, with 10 bases matching TRBD1. This CDR3 has 15 amino acids. Germline trimming cut 0 bases from V and 8 bases from J; bases unmatched to any gene: 3. Germline loops: CDR1 MNHNS, CDR2 SASEGT. CDR3 region: CASSEADRGQEKLFF. The CDR3 coding sequence is TGTGCCAGCAGTGAAGCAGACAGGGGGCAGGAAAAACTGTTTTTT.

The chain carries TRBV5-5 and TRBJ1-4; D not resolved. The CDR3 consists of 14 residues. V was cut by 2 bases and J by 3 bases, with 8 bases left in between. Germline CDR1 SGHKS, CDR2 YYEKEE (reference sequence). The chain's CDR3 is CASSFWDSNEKLFF. The DNA for the CDR3 is TGTGCCAGCAGCTTTTGGGATTCTAATGAAAAACTGTTTTTT.

The chain employs TRBV18 and TRBJ1-3, with 7 bases aligning to TRBD1. J gave up 6 bases and V 3 bases, and 5 bases lay outside the gene matches. The CDR3 spans 14 residues. CDR1 and CDR2 from the germline V gene are KGHSH and LQKENI. CDR3 nucleotide sequence: TGTGCCAGCTCACCTACAGGGGACGTAAACACCATATATTTT. This encodes CASSPTGDVNTIYF.

The table lists this clonotype with many counts. CDR3 in DNA: TGTGCCCCCAGGCCCCACCTTCTATACGAGCAGTACTTC. It encodes CAPRPHLLYEQYF. The rearrangement uses TRBV12-3 or TRBV12-4 and TRBJ2-7; D not resolved. This CDR3 spans 13 amino acids. The germline V and J ends were trimmed by 11 bases and 4 bases, with 18 bases remaining between them.

This clonotype has ten or more counts. V is TRBV5-1 and J is TRBJ2-5, with D perhaps TRBD1 or TRBD2 (5 bases each). Germline V gene sequence: CDR1 SGHRS, CDR2 YFSETQ. This CDR3 comprises 15 residues. Trimming left V 2 bases short and J 2 bases short, with 13 bases between. CDR3 in amino acids: CASSFQGPRQETQYF. The DNA for the CDR3 is TGCGCCAGCAGCTTTCAGGGACCGCGACAAGAGACCCAGTACTTC. The full variable domain, completed using reference TRBV5-1 and TRBJ2-5, is KAGVTQTPRYLIKTRGQQVTLSCSPISGHRSVSWYQQTPGQGLQFLFEYFSETQRNKGNFPGRFSGRQFSNSRSEMNVSTLELGDSALYLCASSFQGPRQETQYFGPGTRLLVL.

This clonotype was found many times. V and J are TRBV2 and TRBJ2-7; maybe TRBD1 (6 bases). Germline assignment: CDR1 SNHLY and CDR2 FYNNEI. The CDR3 spans 14 residues. V gave up 9 bases and J gave up 6 bases, with 21 bases separating them. CDR3: CASQPTGFLSEQYF. The CDR3 nucleotides are TGTGCCAGTCAACCTACAGGGTTTTTGAGCGAGCAGTACTTC.

The chain recombines TRBV27 with TRBJ1-4; tentative D call: TRBD1 (6 bases). Germline loops: CDR1 MNHEY, CDR2 SMNVEV (reference sequence). The ends were cut back, 6 bases at V and 6 bases at J, with 14 bases in the middle. CDR3 length: 14 residues. The DNA for the CDR3 is TGTGCCAGCAGCGAAACCGCAGGGGATGAAAAACTGTTTTTT. Encoded protein: CASSETAGDEKLFF.

The rearrangement joins TRBV3-1 to TRBJ2-2, with 11 bases aligning to TRBD2. J lost 1 base, V lost 0 bases, and 10 bases had no gene match. This CDR3 comprises 20 residues. Germline CDR1 LGHDT, CDR2 YNNKEL (reference sequence). The CDR3 loop is CASSQDWLAGGGGNTGELFF. The CDR3 nucleotides read TGTGCCAGCAGCCAAGATTGGCTAGCGGGAGGAGGAGGGAACACCGGGGAGCTGTTTTTT.

This clonotype was seen many times. V usage is TRBV5-1 and J usage is TRBJ2-7, with 10 nucleotides matching TRBD2. The CDR3 runs to 14 residues. Germline assignment: CDR1 SGHRS and CDR2 YFSETQ. Losses at the gene ends were 0 bases for V and 4 bases for J; bases not matched to a gene: 1. The CDR3 reads CASSLASGRYEQYF. CDR3 in DNA: TGCGCCAGCAGCTTGGCTAGCGGGAGATACGAGCAGTACTTC. Together with reference TRBV5-1 and TRBJ2-7, the CDR3 gives the full variable domain: KAGVTQTPRYLIKTRGQQVTLSCSPISGHRSVSWYQQTPGQGLQFLFEYFSETQRNKGNFPGRFSGRQFSNSRSEMNVSTLELGDSALYLCASSLASGRYEQYFGPGTRLTVT.

This clonotype was observed a few times. The genes are TRBV9 and TRBJ1-1; the D is unclear. Trimming took off 0 bases at V and 3 bases at J, with 9 bases between the two ends. CDR1 SGDLS and CDR2 YYNGEE come from the germline V gene. The CDR3 runs to 14 residues. The CDR3, as DNA: TGTGCCAGCAGCGTAGGAGGGAGCGACACTGAAGCTTTCTTT. It yields the protein CASSVGGSDTEAFF. The full variable domain, completed using reference TRBV9 and TRBJ1-1, is DSGVTQTPKHLITATGQRVTLRCSPRSGDLSVYWYQQSLDQGLQFLIQYYNGEERAKGNILERFSAQQFPDLHSELNLSSLELGDSALYFCASSVGGSDTEAFFGQGTRLTVV.

A few counts support this clonotype. The chain combines TRBV27 with TRBJ2-6; no reliable D call. With 3 bases removed from V and 0 bases from J, the gap between germline ends came to 9 bases. CDR3 length: 16 residues. The germline V gene encodes CDR1 MNHEY and CDR2 SMNVEV (reference sequence). CDR3 loop: CASSFGSSSGANVLTF. CDR3 in DNA: TGTGCCAGCAGTTTTGGCAGTAGCTCTGGGGCCAACGTCCTGACTTTC.

The rearrangement links TRBV5-1 to TRBJ2-3; TRBD1 matches 7 bases. J lost 5 bases, V lost 8 bases, and 2 bases had no gene match. Germline V gene data show CDR1 as SGHRS and CDR2 as YFSETQ. The CDR3 has 11 residues. The CDR3 reads CASRTGDTQYF. The CDR3 DNA sequence: TGCGCCAGTAGGACAGGAGATACGCAGTATTTT.

This clonotype was seen a handful of times. DNA for the CDR3: TGTGCCAGCAGTGACCAGGGTATGGGCAATCAGCCCCAGCATTTT. Its protein is CASSDQGMGNQPQHF. The chain is built from TRBV6-1 and TRBJ1-5, with a tentative D call TRBD1 (5 bases). V was pared by 3 bases and J by 2 bases, with 11 bases between. The CDR3 runs 15 residues. Germline-derived CDR1 and CDR2 are MNHNS and SASEGT.

This clonotype was counted at least ten times. The J gene is TRBJ2-1, the V gene TRBV6-1; no reliable D call. Trimming pared 6 bases from V and 0 bases from J, leaving 12 bases between. The germline CDR1 and CDR2 sequences are MNHNS and SASEGT. The CDR3 covers 15 residues. The CDR3 bases are TGTGCCAGCAGCAAAATCCCTAGCTCCTACAATGAGCAGTTCTTC. Translating gives CASSKIPSSYNEQFF.

A few counts support this clonotype. The J gene is TRBJ2-3, the V gene TRBV6-1; a weak D match, TRBD2 (5 bases). The CDR3 consists of 13 residues. The germline CDR1 and CDR2 sequences are MNHNS and SASEGT. V lost 5 bases and J lost 6, with 12 bases in between. The CDR3 DNA reads as TGTGCCAGCAGTCCCGCCGGGAAGGATACGCAGTATTTT. Translated, it gives CASSPAGKDTQYF.

This clonotype was observed a few times. The V gene is TRBV20-1, the J gene TRBJ2-7, with TRBD2 matching over 7 bases. Unmatched junction bases numbered 7, after V lost 5 bases and J lost 0 bases. This CDR3 has 14 residues. Germline loops: CDR1 DFQATT, CDR2 SNEGSKA (reference sequence). Written as DNA, the CDR3 is TGCAGTGCTGGCAGCGGGGCTAGCTCCTACGAGCAGTACTTC. It yields the protein CSAGSGASSYEQYF.

This clonotype was seen more than once but under ten times. The rearrangement uses TRBV20-1 and TRBJ2-3, with 11 bases that match TRBD2. Trimming at V came to 0 bases and at J to 5 bases, leaving 7 bases not matched to a gene. The CDR3 contains 16 residues. CDR1 DFQATT and CDR2 SNEGSKA come from the germline V gene (reference sequence). The CDR3 bases are TGCAGTGCTAGAGATTTCCTAGCGGGGGGAGGAGATACGCAGTATTTT. It codes for CSARDFLAGGGDTQYF.

This clonotype was seen only a few times. The chain uses TRBV19 and TRBJ2-1, with TRBD1 identical over 11 bases. V lost 6 bases and J lost 6; bases outside the gene matches: 7. This CDR3 is 15 amino acids long. The V gene's germline CDR1 is LNHDA and CDR2 SQIVND (reference sequence). The chain's CDR3 is CASRSGQGAVNEQFF. CDR3 sequence (DNA): TGTGCCAGTAGATCCGGACAGGGGGCGGTCAATGAGCAGTTCTTC.

The CDR3 DNA reads as TGTGCCAGCAGCTCGCCTGTAGGCTACACCTTC. Amino acids: CASSSPVGYTF. The rearrangement links TRBV6-1 to TRBJ1-2; D remains unclear. The CDR3 is made up of 11 amino acids. Germline lookup yields CDR1 MNHNS and CDR2 SASEGT. Between the trimmed V and J ends, which lost 6 bases and 8 bases, there was a span of 10 bases.

As for this clonotype: The CDR3 ends on some other residue instead of the conserved phenylalanine or tryptophan, so this is likely a read error. The rearrangement joins TRBV19 to TRBJ2-7; no clear D. Trimming removed 3 bases from V and 3 bases from J, with 9 bases in between. The CDR3 is 13 residues long. CDR1 and CDR2 (germline): LNHDA, SQIVND (reference sequence). CDR3 loop: CASSMTERYEQYL. The CDR3 coding sequence is TGTGCCAGTAGTATGACCGAGCGCTACGAGCAGTACCTC.

In its sample, this clonotype was seen many times. This sequence joins TRBV5-5 and TRBJ2-3; no clear D. The V gene lost 3 bases and the J gene lost 1 base, with 12 bases spanning the gap. Germline-derived CDR1 and CDR2 are SGHKS and YYEKEE (reference sequence). The CDR3 covers 15 residues. CDR3 DNA sequence: TGTGCCAGCAGCTCTACTCCTGTACGCACAGATACGCAGTATTTT. Its translation is CASSSTPVRTDTQYF.

This clonotype was picked up many times. The chain carries TRBV5-6 and TRBJ2-1; a weak D match, TRBD2 (6 bases). Trimming left V 1 base short and J 6 bases short, with 14 bases between. This CDR3 contains 15 residues. Germline CDR1 and CDR2: SGHDT and YYEEEE. The CDR3 sequence: CASSLLGLDRNEQFF. DNA of the CDR3: TGTGCCAGCAGCTTGTTGGGACTCGACCGCAATGAGCAGTTCTTC.